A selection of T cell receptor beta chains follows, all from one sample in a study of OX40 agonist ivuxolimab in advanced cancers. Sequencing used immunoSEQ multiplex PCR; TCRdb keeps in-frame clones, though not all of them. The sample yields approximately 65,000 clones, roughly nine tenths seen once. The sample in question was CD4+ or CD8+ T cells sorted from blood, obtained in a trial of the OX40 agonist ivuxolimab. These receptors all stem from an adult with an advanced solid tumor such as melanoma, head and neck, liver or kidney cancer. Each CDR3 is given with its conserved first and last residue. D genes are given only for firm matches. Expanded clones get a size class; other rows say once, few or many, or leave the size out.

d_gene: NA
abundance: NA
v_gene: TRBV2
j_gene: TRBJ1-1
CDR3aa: CASSARAQNTEAFF
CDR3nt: TGTGCCAGCAGTGCCCGGGCCCAGAACACTGAAGCTTTCTTT

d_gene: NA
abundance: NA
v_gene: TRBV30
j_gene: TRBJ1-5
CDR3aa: CAWEGGGGPQHF
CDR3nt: TGTGCCTGGGAGGGCGGGGGAGGACCCCAGCATTTT

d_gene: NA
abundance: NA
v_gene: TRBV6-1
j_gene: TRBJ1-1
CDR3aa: CASMRGDTEAFF
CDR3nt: TGTGCCAGCATGCGGGGTGACACTGAAGCTTTCTTT

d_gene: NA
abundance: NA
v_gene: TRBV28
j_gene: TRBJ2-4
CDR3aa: CASSLTKNIQYF
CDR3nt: TGTGCCAGCAGTTTAACCAAAAACATTCAGTACTTC

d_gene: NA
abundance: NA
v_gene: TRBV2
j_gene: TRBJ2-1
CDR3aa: CASRLGYEQFF
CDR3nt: TGTGCCAGTAGACTTGGATACGAGCAGTTCTTC

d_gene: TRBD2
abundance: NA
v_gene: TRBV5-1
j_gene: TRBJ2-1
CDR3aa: CASGVLAGGRNEQFF
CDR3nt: TGCGCCAGCGGGGTACTAGCGGGGGGGCGCAATGAGCAGTTCTTC

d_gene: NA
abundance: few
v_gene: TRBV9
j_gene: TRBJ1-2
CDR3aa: CASSVAADYGYTF
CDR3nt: TGTGCCAGCAGCGTAGCGGCAGACTATGGCTACACCTTC

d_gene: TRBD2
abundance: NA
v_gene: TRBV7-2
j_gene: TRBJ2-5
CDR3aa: CASSYFLGGEKTQYF
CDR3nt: TGTGCCAGCAGCTACTTTCTTGGGGGGGAGAAGACCCAGTACTTC

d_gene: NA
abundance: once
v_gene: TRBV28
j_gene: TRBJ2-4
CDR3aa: CASSPGARENIQYF
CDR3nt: TGTGCCAGCAGCCCCGGGGCAAGAGAAAACATTCAGTACTTC

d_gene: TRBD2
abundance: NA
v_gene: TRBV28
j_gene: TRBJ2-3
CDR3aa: CASRRGERTDTQYF
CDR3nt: TGTGCCAGCAGGCGGGGGGAAAGGACAGATACGCAGTATTTT

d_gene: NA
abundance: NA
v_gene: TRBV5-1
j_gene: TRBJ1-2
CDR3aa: CASSLGSYGYTF
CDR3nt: TGCGCCAGCAGCTTGGGAAGCTATGGCTACACCTTC

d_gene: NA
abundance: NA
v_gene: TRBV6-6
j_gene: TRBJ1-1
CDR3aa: CASRGQGEAFF
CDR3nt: TGTGCCAGCCGGGGTCAAGGGGAAGCTTTCTTT

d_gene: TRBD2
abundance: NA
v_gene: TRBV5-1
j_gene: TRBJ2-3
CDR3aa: CASSRGLAGVGRGTDTQYF
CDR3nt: TGCGCCAGCAGCCGGGGACTAGCGGGAGTCGGAAGAGGCACAGATACGCAGTATTTT

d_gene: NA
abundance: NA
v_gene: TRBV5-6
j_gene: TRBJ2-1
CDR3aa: CASSLVWRAEEQFF
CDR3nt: TGTGCCAGCAGCTTGGTGTGGAGGGCGGAAGAGCAGTTCTTC

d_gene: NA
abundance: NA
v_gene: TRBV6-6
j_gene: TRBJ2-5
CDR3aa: CASRDPGQETQYF
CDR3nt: TGTGCCAGCAGGGACCCCGGGCAAGAGACCCAGTACTTC

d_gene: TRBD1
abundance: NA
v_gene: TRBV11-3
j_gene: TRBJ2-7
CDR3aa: CASSLVGTGVSYEQYF
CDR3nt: TGTGCCAGCAGCTTAGTCGGGACAGGGGTATCCTACGAGCAGTACTTC

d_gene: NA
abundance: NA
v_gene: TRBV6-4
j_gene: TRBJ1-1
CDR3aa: CASSPDRGEREAFF
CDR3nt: TGTGCCAGCAGTCCTGATAGGGGGGAGAGAGAAGCTTTCTTT

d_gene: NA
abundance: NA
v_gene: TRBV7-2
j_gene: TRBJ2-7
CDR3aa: CASSFGTRRGEQYF
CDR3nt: TGTGCCAGCAGCTTTGGGACACGGCGAGGGGAGCAGTACTTC

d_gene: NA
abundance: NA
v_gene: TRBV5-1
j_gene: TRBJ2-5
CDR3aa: CASSRGTTGETQYF
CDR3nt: TGCGCCAGCAGCCGGGGGACCACCGGGGAGACCCAGTACTTC

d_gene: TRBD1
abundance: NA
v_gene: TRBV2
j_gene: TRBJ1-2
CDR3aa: CASGGTAYGYTF
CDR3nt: TGTGCCAGCGGCGGGACAGCATATGGCTACACCTTC

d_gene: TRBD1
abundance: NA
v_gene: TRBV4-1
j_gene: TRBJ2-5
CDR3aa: CASSQERSLWLGGLGETQYF
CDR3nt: TGCGCCAGCAGCCAAGAAAGATCCTTATGGCTAGGGGGCCTTGGAGAGACCCAGTACTTC

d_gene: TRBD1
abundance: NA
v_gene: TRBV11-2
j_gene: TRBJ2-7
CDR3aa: CASSSGGLYEQYF
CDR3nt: TGTGCCAGCAGCTCAGGGGGCCTCTACGAGCAGTACTTC

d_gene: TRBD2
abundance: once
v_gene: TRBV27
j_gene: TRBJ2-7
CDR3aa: CASSTVAGGSYEQYF
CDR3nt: TGTGCCAGCAGTACCGTAGCGGGGGGCTCCTACGAGCAGTACTTC

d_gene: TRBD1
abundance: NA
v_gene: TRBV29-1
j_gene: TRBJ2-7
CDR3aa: CSARQGQNEQYF
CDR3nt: TGCAGCGCCCGACAGGGTCAGAACGAGCAGTACTTC

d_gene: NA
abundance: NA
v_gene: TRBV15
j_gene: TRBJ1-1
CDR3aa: CATSRPDGAKAAFF
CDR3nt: TGTGCCACCAGCCGACCAGACGGGGCCAAGGCAGCTTTCTTT

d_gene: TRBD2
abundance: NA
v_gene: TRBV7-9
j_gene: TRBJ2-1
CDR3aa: CASSLALSGSNEQFF
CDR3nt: TGTGCCAGCAGCTTAGCGCTTAGCGGGAGTAATGAGCAGTTCTTC

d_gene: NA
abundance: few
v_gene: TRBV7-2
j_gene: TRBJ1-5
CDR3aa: CASSFRVEQPQHF
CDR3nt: TGTGCCAGCAGCTTCCGGGTGGAACAGCCCCAGCATTTT

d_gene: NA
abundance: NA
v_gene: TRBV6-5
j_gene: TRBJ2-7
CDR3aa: CASSYAGGRGEQYF
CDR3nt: TGTGCCAGCAGTTACGCAGGCGGGCGGGGAGAGCAGTACTTC

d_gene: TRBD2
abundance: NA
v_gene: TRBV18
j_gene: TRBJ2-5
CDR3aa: CASSHIPLAGEVKETQYF
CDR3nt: TGTGCCAGCTCACACATCCCTTTAGCGGGAGAGGTCAAAGAGACCCAGTACTTC

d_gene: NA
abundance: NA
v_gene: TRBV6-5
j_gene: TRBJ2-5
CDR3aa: CATGLRTAQYF
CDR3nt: TGTGCCACCGGACTGAGAACGGCGCAGTACTTC

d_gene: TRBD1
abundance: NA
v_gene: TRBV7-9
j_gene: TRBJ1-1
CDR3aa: CASSHRRRQGNTEAFF
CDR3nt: TGTGCCAGCAGCCACCGGCGGCGACAGGGGAACACTGAAGCTTTCTTT

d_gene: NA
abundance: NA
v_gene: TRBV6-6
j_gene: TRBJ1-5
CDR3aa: CASCVGKNQPQHF
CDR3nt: TGTGCCAGCTGTGTGGGCAAAAATCAGCCCCAGCATTTT

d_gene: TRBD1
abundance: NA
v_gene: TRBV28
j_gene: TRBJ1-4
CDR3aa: CASRVGTEEKLFF
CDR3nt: TGTGCCAGCAGGGTGGGGACAGAGGAAAAACTGTTTTTT

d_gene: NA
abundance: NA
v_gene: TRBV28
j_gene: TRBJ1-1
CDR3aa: CASSPDTEAFF
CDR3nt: TGTGCCAGCAGTCCGGACACTGAAGCTTTCTTT

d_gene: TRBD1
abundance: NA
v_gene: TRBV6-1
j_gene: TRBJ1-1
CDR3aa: CASCLQGDAEAFF
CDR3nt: TGTGCCAGTTGTTTACAGGGGGACGCTGAAGCTTTCTTT

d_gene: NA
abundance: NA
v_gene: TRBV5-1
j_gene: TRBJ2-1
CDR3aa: CASSLESRGPEQFF
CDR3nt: TGCGCCAGCAGCTTGGAGTCCAGGGGACCCGAGCAGTTCTTC

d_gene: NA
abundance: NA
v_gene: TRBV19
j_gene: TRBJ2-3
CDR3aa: CASSEDGGGTDTQYF
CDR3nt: TGTGCCAGTAGCGAGGACGGTGGTGGCACAGATACGCAGTATTTT

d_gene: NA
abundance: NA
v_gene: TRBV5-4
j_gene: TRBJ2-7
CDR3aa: CASSLYGSGYEQYF
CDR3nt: TGTGCCAGCAGCTTGTACGGGAGCGGGTACGAGCAGTACTTC

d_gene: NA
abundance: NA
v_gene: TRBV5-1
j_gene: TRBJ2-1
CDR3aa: CASSPKVGPYEQFF
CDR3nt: TGCGCCAGCAGCCCCAAGGTAGGGCCCTATGAGCAGTTCTTC

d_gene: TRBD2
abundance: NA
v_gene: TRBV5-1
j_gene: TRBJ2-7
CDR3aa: CASRLAGGAYEQYF
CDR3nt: TGCGCCAGCAGGCTAGCGGGAGGTGCCTACGAGCAGTACTTC

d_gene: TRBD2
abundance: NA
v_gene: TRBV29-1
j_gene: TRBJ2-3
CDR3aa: CSALGAGGLTDTQYF
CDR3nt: TGCAGCGCTCTTGGAGCGGGAGGTCTTACAGATACGCAGTATTTT

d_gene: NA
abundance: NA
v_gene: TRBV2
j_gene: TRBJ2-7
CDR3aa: CASSQISYEQYF
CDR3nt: TGTGCCAGCAGCCAAATCTCCTACGAGCAGTACTTC

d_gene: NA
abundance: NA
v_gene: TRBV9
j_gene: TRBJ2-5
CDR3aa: CASSVATVGGGEETQYF
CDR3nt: TGTGCCAGCAGCGTAGCTACCGTAGGGGGGGGTGAAGAGACCCAGTACTTC

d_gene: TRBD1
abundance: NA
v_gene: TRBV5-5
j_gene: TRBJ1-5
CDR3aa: CASSFQTGGPQHF
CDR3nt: TGTGCCAGCAGCTTCCAAACAGGGGGGCCCCAGCATTTT

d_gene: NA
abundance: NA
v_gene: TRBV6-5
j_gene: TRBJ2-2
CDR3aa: CASGERVGELFF
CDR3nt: TGTGCCAGCGGCGAGAGGGTCGGGGAGCTGTTTTTT

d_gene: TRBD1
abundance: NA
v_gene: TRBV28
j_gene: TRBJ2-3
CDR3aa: CASDGQGRTDTQYF
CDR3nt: TGTGCCAGCGATGGACAGGGGCGCACAGATACGCAGTATTTT

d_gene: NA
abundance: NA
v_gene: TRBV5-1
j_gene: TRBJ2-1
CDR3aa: CASSLGESSYNEQFF
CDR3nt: TGCGCCAGCAGCTTGGGAGAGAGCTCCTACAATGAGCAGTTCTTC

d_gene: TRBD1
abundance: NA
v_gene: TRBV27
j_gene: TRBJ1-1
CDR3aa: CASSWDRGVEAFF
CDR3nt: TGTGCCAGCAGTTGGGACAGGGGAGTTGAAGCTTTCTTT

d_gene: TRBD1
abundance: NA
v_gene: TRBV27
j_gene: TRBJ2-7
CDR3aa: CASSYRDRGYEQYF
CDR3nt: TGTGCCAGCAGTTACCGGGACAGGGGCTACGAGCAGTACTTC

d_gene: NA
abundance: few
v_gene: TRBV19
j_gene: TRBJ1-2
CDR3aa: CASSKDFYGYTF
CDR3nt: TGTGCCAGCAGTAAGGACTTCTATGGCTACACCTTC

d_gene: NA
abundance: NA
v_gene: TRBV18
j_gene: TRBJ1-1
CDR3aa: CASSPPSGLVNTEAFF
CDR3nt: TGTGCCAGCTCACCCCCTTCGGGGCTTGTGAACACTGAAGCTTTCTTT

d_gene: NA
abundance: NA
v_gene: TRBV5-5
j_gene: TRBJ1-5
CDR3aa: CASRLQGSQPQHF
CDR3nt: TGTGCCAGCAGGCTACAGGGAAGTCAGCCCCAGCATTTT

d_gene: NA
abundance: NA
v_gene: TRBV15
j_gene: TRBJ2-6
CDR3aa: CATSRHRGSGANVLTF
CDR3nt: TGTGCCACCAGCAGACACCGGGGGTCTGGGGCCAACGTCCTGACTTTC

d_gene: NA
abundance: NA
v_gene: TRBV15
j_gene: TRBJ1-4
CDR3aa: CATSRDRSRVEKLFF
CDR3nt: TGTGCCACCAGCAGAGATCGGAGCAGGGTTGAAAAACTGTTTTTT

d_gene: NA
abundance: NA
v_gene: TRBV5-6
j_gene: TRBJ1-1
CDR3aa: CASSFGLNPADTEAFF
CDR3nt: TGTGCCAGCAGCTTCGGACTGAACCCCGCGGACACTGAAGCTTTCTTT

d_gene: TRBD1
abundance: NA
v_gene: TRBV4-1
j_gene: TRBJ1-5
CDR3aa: CASSVGTDSNQPQHF
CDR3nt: TGCGCCAGCAGCGTAGGGACAGATAGCAATCAGCCCCAGCATTTT

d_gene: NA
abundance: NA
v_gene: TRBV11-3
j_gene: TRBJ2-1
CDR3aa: CASSPGGAGGDNEQFF
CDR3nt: TGTGCCAGCAGCCCCGGCGGGGCTGGAGGGGACAATGAGCAGTTCTTC

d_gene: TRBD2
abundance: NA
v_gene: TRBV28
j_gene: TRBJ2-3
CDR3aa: CASSFPTAAGGDTQYF
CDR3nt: TGTGCCAGCAGTTTCCCGACGGCGGCGGGGGGAGATACGCAGTATTTT

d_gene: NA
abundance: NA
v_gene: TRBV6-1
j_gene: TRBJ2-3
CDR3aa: CASIKGDSRADTQYF
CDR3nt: TGTGCCAGCATAAAGGGAGACTCCCGAGCAGATACGCAGTATTTT

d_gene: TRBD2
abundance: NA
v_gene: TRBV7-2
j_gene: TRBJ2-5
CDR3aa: CASSPRGGPQETQYF
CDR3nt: TGTGCCAGCAGCCCTCGGGGAGGGCCCCAAGAGACCCAGTACTTC